This T cell receptor (beta chain) stems from a study of identical twins. TCRdb itself ran the 5' RACE reads through MiXCR, one entry per CDR3 protein. The sample shows some 900,000 distinct CDR3 sequences, about 12% of them seen only once. The CDR3 is 16 residues long. Trimming took 6 bases from V and 3 from J; bases not matched to a gene: 13. Looked up from germline, CDR1 is WSHSY and CDR2 is SAAADI. This clonotype has just a few counts. Separately, the same data were catalogued under a study of yellow fever vaccine responses in identical twins.

This clonotype was obtained from a woman aged 18-29 years in good health. The sequenced sample was PBMCs. The chain is built from TRBV10-2 and TRBJ2-7; TRBD1 matches at 8 bases. This CDR3 is CASRGMTGDTVYEQYF. The CDR3 DNA is TGCGCCAGCAGGGGTATGACAGGGGACACCGTCTACGAGCAGTACTTC.